The clone carrying this T cell receptor beta chain has a handful of counts. The CDR3 consists of 15 residues. CDR1 is SNHLY and CDR2 is FYNNEI in the germline V gene. J gave up 6 bases and V 6 bases, and 10 bases lay outside the gene matches. This sample was taken from a study of blood T cell repertoires in COVID-19. Authors' processing steps: Estimation of nucleated cell counts relied on the amplification of reference gene primers. Data came from immunoSEQ multiplex PCR; TCRdb stores just in-frame clones and leaves some out. Clone size and V and J calls were adopted from that table, with D and trimming inferred from the DNA. The sample has tens of thousands of clones, roughly 87% seen once; the top ten hold around 5%.

This clonotype was sampled from a man in his fifties or sixties with active COVID-19. Sequencing was carried out using peripheral blood. The rearrangement links TRBV2 to TRBJ2-1; 8 bases are shared with TRBD2. CDR3 amino acids: CASRGLGSQRNEQFF. The CDR3 DNA reads as TGTGCCAGCAGGGGACTAGGGTCCCAACGCAATGAGCAGTTCTTC.